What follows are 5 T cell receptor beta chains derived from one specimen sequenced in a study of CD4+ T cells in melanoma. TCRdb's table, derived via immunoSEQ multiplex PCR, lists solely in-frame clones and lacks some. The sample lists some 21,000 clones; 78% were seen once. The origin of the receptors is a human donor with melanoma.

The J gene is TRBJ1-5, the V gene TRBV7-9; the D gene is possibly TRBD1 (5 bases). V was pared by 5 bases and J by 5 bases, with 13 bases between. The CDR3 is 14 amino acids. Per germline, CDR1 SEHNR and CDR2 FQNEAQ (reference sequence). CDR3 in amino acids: CASSPGGVHQPQHF. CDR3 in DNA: TGTGCCAGCAGCCCGGGGGGGGTTCATCAGCCCCAGCATTTT.

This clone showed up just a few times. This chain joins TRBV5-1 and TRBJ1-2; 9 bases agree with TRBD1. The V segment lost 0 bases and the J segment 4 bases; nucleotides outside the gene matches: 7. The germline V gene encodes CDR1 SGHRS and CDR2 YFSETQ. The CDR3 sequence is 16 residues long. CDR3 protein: CASSLDGTGLSYGYTF. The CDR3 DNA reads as TGCGCCAGCAGCTTGGATGGGACAGGGCTCTCCTATGGCTACACCTTC. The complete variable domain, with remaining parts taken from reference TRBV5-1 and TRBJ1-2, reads KAGVTQTPRYLIKTRGQQVTLSCSPISGHRSVSWYQQTPGQGLQFLFEYFSETQRNKGNFPGRFSGRQFSNSRSEMNVSTLELGDSALYLCASSLDGTGLSYGYTFGSGTRLTVV.

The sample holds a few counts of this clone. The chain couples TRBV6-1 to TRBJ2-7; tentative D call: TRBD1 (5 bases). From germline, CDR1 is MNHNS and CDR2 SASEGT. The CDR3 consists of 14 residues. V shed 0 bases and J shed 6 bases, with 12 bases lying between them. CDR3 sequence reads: CASSEAHRFREQYF. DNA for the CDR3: TGTGCCAGCAGTGAAGCGCACAGGTTCCGCGAGCAGTACTTC.

The CDR3 sequence is CASSVGFGSYEQYF. The CDR3 DNA reads as TGTGCCAGCAGCGTAGGTTTCGGATCCTACGAGCAGTACTTC. The V gene is TRBV9, the J gene TRBJ2-7, with D uncertain. Between the trimmed V and J ends, which lost 0 bases and 1 base, there was a span of 8 bases. Germline V gene data show CDR1 as SGDLS and CDR2 as YYNGEE. The CDR3 is 14 residues long. Full variable domain (remainder filled in from reference TRBV9 and TRBJ2-7): DSGVTQTPKHLITATGQRVTLRCSPRSGDLSVYWYQQSLDQGLQFLIQYYNGEERAKGNILERFSAQQFPDLHSELNLSSLELGDSALYFCASSVGFGSYEQYFGPGTRLTVT.

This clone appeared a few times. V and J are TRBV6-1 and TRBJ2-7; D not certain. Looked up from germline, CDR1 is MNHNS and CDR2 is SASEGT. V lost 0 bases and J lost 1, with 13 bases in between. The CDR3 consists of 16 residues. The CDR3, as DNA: TGTGCCAGCAGTGAAGCGCTTTCGGGCGGATCCTACGAGCAGTACTTC. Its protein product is CASSEALSGGSYEQYF.